The count of the clone carrying this T cell receptor beta chain is one. Its antigen is not identified. Here immunoSEQ multiplex PCR was the method, and the copy in TCRdb shows in-frame clones only, minus some. This table has some 120,000 clones, 92% appearing once. These data are taken from a study of T cell responses to AZD1222 COVID-19 vaccine. Whole-study findings and limits: Among vaccine-associated CD4 TCRs, coverage spanned spike, with dominance at 160-218 and 743-854. Most donors were white British and more were female, and clonal diversity was possibly underestimated. Increased Spike-specific TCR breadth and depth were observed after two AZD1222 doses. Repertoires were obtained only post-peak T cell response.

This CDR3 spans 11 amino acids. The V and J ends lost 10 bases and 7 bases respectively, with 12 bases between them. The germline V gene encodes CDR1 SNHLY and CDR2 FYNNEI. The receptor was isolated from an adult who received the AZD1222 COVID-19 vaccine. V gene TRBV2 combines with J gene TRBJ2-3; possibly TRBD2 for D (6 bases). Sequenced material: peripheral blood, taken 28 days after the second AZD1222 dose. Written as DNA, the CDR3 is TGTGCCACCCTGGAGGGGAATACGCAGTATTTT. It encodes CATLEGNTQYF. Together with reference TRBV2 and TRBJ2-3, the CDR3 gives the full variable domain: EPEVTQTPSHQVTQMGQEVILRCVPISNHLYFYWYRQILGQKVEFLVSFYNNEISEKSEIFDDQFSVERPDGSNFTLKIRSTKLEDSAMYFCATLEGNTQYFGPGTRLTVL.